Listed below are T cell receptor beta chains from one sample, sequenced in a study of vaccination effects on CD4 cells after COVID-19. The antigens for these receptors are not known. This table comes from immunoSEQ multiplex PCR, and its TCRdb copy is limited to in-frame clones, with some not included. Altogether about 59,000 clones are present, roughly 80% being singletons, with the ten largest covering 1.5% to 2%. Sequenced material: CD4+ T cells from PBMCs cultured with HCoV-OC43 spike peptides, taken after COVID-19 vaccination. The receptors originated from a human donor who received a COVID-19 vaccine. CDR3s leave out the opening cysteine and the closing phenylalanine or tryptophan. Each record gives: J gene, clone size, V gene, CDR3 protein. The size of a clone is reported for some rows only, either as once, few or many, or as a class for expanded clones.

>TRBJ2-3|NA|TRBV6-1
ASSEGLAGASTDTQY
>TRBJ1-6|NA|TRBV5-1
ASSLGQGENSPLH
>TRBJ2-2|once|TRBV7-3
ASSLTSGRPAGELF
>TRBJ1-5|once|TRBV10-3
ANGQGLGQPQH
>TRBJ2-3|NA|TRBV5-6
ASSLTSSTDTQY
>TRBJ2-3|NA|TRBV11-2
ASSLGLEARDTQY
>TRBJ1-4|NA|TRBV15
ATSFGHTNEKLF
>TRBJ2-5|NA|TRBV5-1
ASSLVRNGEETQY
>TRBJ2-2|few|TRBV12-3/TRBV12-4
ASFTTSTGELF
>TRBJ1-2|NA|TRBV2
ASSENGGDYGYT
>TRBJ2-2|once|TRBV6-6
ASINRGGTGELF
>TRBJ1-1|NA|TRBV7-2
ASSLGLEGKAF
>TRBJ2-2|once|TRBV6-1
ASSGYVLASTGELF
>TRBJ1-1|NA|TRBV5-1
ASSFGRMNTEAF
>TRBJ1-1|NA|TRBV6-5
ASSYSIPNTEAF
>TRBJ1-1|few|TRBV7-8
ASSSDRNTEAF
>TRBJ1-6|NA|TRBV2
ASRGPAPLNSPLH
>TRBJ1-2|NA|TRBV19
ASERGDSYGRSGYT
>TRBJ2-1|once|TRBV6-4
ASSVGLAGGNEQF
>TRBJ1-3|NA|TRBV18
ASSPDRAPGNTIY
>TRBJ2-2|NA|TRBV3-1/TRBV3-2
ASSARDGYTGELF
>TRBJ2-2|few|TRBV7-3
ASSIAGGPYTGELF
>TRBJ2-1|NA|TRBV9
ASSPRGGLFRDEQF
>TRBJ1-2|NA|TRBV2
ASSEIRDGGYT
>TRBJ2-3|NA|TRBV5-1
ASSTGLAGVSDTQY
>TRBJ1-4|NA|TRBV5-1
ASSSTPEPNEKLF
>TRBJ2-2|NA|TRBV5-1
ASSVKNTGELF
>TRBJ1-1|NA|TRBV12-3/TRBV12-4
ASSLPHTEAF
>TRBJ1-2|NA|TRBV6-1
ASSEAPSNYGYT
>TRBJ2-3|NA|TRBV11-2
ASRKRQSSTDTQY
>TRBJ2-1|NA|TRBV10-3
AISELESYNEQF
>TRBJ1-2|NA|TRBV3-1/TRBV3-2
ASSPSGALRGYT
>TRBJ2-3|NA|TRBV6-4
ASVRAGDNTDTQY
>TRBJ2-2|NA|TRBV10-2
ASSGGAAGAPNTGELF
>TRBJ1-6|NA|TRBV28
ASSLAVLYNSPLH
>TRBJ1-3|NA|TRBV30
AWDSHGSGNTIY
>TRBJ1-5|NA|TRBV6-5
ASSYDGYNQPQH
>TRBJ2-1|NA|TRBV27
ASSLLGDNEQF
>TRBJ2-5|NA|TRBV5-1
ASSSLGGGEETQY
>TRBJ2-3|NA|TRBV7-3
ASSRQIGTDTQY
>TRBJ2-3|NA|TRBV11-3
ASSLGIDDSTDTQY
>TRBJ1-2|NA|TRBV2
ASSESGVYGYT